This T cell receptor (beta chain) originates from a study of cytomegalovirus exposure and HLA in healthy donors. The ends lost 7 bases at V and 5 bases at J; junction bases unmatched: 17. The CDR3 has 18 residues. A multiplex PCR was run with 60 Vbeta primers and 13 Jbeta primers. Produced via immunoSEQ multiplex PCR; TCRdb's table is partial and in-frame only. The repertoire holds about 130,000 clones, with roughly 78% as singletons. The TCR was taken from a man aged 35-49 years in good health and CMV-seronegative. The gene calls are TRBV23-1 and TRBJ2-2; 9 nucleotides agree with TRBD1. TRBV23-1 is an ORF; its function is uncertain. Input material: PBMCs. CDR3 amino acids: CASTTLFPQGARTGELFF. As DNA, the CDR3 is TGCGCCAGCACCACACTATTCCCACAGGGGGCCAGGACCGGGGAGCTGTTTTTT.